One and the same sample provided the 9 T cell receptor beta chains below, sequenced in a study of cytomegalovirus exposure and HLA in healthy donors listed by TCRdb under 2017. Library construction relied on the immunoSEQ multiplex PCR assay. A mixture of 60 forward primers for TCR Vbeta segments and 13 reverse primers for TCR Jbeta segments was used in the multiplex PCR. TCRdb retrieved this table from immuneACCESS and kept in-frame rearrangements only. Not all clones are present; in checked studies, unresolved V genes account for under half, and no reason is known for the remainder. This sample holds around 200,000 clones; about 75% were observed only once. In total, the top ten clones hold 1.5% to 2% of the sample. The sequenced sample was PBMCs. These receptors all come from a male donor in good health and CMV-seronegative.

The V and J genes are TRBV28 and TRBJ1-4; D not resolved. This CDR3 has 12 residues. Deletions cut 5 bases from V and 7 bases from J, with 8 bases between. In germline, CDR1 is MDHEN, CDR2 SYDVKM. CDR3 sequence (DNA): TGTGCCAGCAGTCCTGGCGGTGAAAAACTGTTTTTT. Its translation: CASSPGGEKLFF.

This chain connects TRBV4-2 to TRBJ2-3, with D perhaps matching TRBD2 (6 bases). Trimming left V 0 bases short and J 2 bases short, with 15 bases between. CDR3 length: 17 residues. Germline V lookup: CDR1 LGHNA, CDR2 YNFKEQ. CDR3 amino acids: CASSQDFGGVATDTQYF. CDR3 nucleotide sequence: TGTGCCAGCAGCCAAGATTTTGGAGGGGTTGCCACAGATACGCAGTATTTT.

This clone was detected only a few times. This chain joins TRBV6-5 and TRBJ1-2; no reliable D call. Trimming shortened V by 2 bases and J by 4 bases, and 11 bases separated the two germline ends. This CDR3 has 14 amino acids. CDR1 and CDR2 (germline): MNHEY, SVGAGI. Here the CDR3 reads CASSYRGQAYGYTF. The CDR3 DNA is TGTGCCAGCAGTTACCGAGGGCAGGCCTATGGCTACACCTTC.

This clone is a singleton in its sample. The CDR3 DNA reads as TGTGCCAGCAGCCAAGCAAGCGGGGTATACAATGAGCAGTTCTTC. Protein: CASSQASGVYNEQFF. The chain joins TRBV4-2 to TRBJ2-1; the match to TRBD2 covers 7 bases. After removal of 1 base from V and 4 bases from J, the junction contained 4 bases not matched to a gene. The CDR3 loop spans 15 amino acids. Germline V gives CDR1 LGHNA, CDR2 YNFKEQ.

This sequence joins TRBV7-3 and TRBJ2-1, with D maybe TRBD1 (6 bases). The CDR3 consists of 16 residues. Germline-derived CDR1 and CDR2 are SGHTA and FQGTGA. The V end was cut by 5 bases, the J end by 2 bases, with 16 bases between. CDR3 region: CASSPTWTVTYNEQFF. The CDR3, as DNA: TGTGCCAGCAGCCCCACCTGGACAGTGACCTACAATGAGCAGTTCTTC. The full variable domain, in which reference TRBV7-3 and TRBJ2-1 provide the parts outside the CDR3, is GAGVSQTPSNKVTEKGKYVELRCDPISGHTALYWYRQSLGQGPEFLIYFQGTGAADDSGLPNDRFFAVRPEGSVSTLKIQRTERGDSAVYLCASSPTWTVTYNEQFFGPGTRLTVL.

This rearrangement joins TRBV7-2 to TRBJ2-2, with D tentatively TRBD1 (5 bases). From germline, CDR1 is SGHTA and CDR2 FQGNSA. V was shortened by 3 bases and J by 6 bases, with 11 bases between the two germline ends. The CDR3 runs 14 residues. CDR3 protein: CASSFTGTPGELFF. The CDR3 DNA reads TGTGCCAGCAGCTTTACAGGAACACCCGGGGAGCTGTTTTTT.

This clone turned up a few times. The chain links TRBV6-6 to TRBJ2-1; tentatively, D is TRBD2 (5 bases). The CDR3 loop spans 13 amino acids. Trimming shortened V by 8 bases and J by 4 bases, and 12 bases separated the two germline ends. The germline V gene has CDR1 MNHNY and CDR2 SVGAGI (reference sequence). The DNA for the CDR3 is TGTGCCAGCTGGAGGCCGTTATACAATGAGCAGTTCTTC. Translation: CASWRPLYNEQFF.

The chain has TRBV28 and TRBJ2-2; maybe TRBD1 (6 bases). The germline V gene has CDR1 MDHEN and CDR2 SYDVKM. The CDR3 consists of 16 residues. Trimming removed 5 bases from V and 3 bases from J, with 16 bases in between. Here the CDR3 reads CASSLRQAPDTGELFF. CDR3 DNA: TGTGCCAGCAGTCTGCGACAGGCCCCGGACACCGGGGAGCTGTTTTTT.

This clone has only a few counts. The rearrangement joins TRBV28 to TRBJ2-7; 8 nucleotides align to TRBD2. Trimming took 3 bases from V and 0 from J; bases not matched to a gene: 4. This CDR3 is 15 amino acids long. Per germline, CDR1 MDHEN and CDR2 SYDVKM. CDR3 sequence (DNA): TGTGCCAGCAGTTTCTTCGGACTAGCCTCCTACGAGCAGTACTTC. This codes for CASSFFGLASYEQYF.